What follows is one T cell receptor (beta chain) and its context. Its specificity is unknown. As input for TCR beta libraries, about 2 micrograms of genomic DNA came from cryopreserved PBMCs. This CDR3 spans 13 amino acids. Germline lookup yields CDR1 MNHNS and CDR2 SASEGT. With V trimmed by 6 bases and J by 5 bases, 6 bases remained unmatched. The data belong to a study of cytotoxic CD8 clonotypes in ibrutinib-treated CLL. Study in general: Patients gave response samples after a median around twelve months of treatment, range 6 to 36.

Sequencing was performed with immunoSEQ multiplex PCR; in TCRdb, only in-frame clones are kept and a portion is missing. The table records 50,000 or so clones, 70% to 90% of them present only once. Study outcomes and limitations: Baseline clonality, higher than in age-matched healthy donors, tracked circulating CD8+ T-cell counts.

The chain has TRBV6-1 and TRBJ1-1; 7 nucleotides agree with TRBD1. The sequence was collected from a human donor with chronic lymphocytic leukemia. The sample was PBMCs, taken after 24 months of ibrutinib treatment. CDR3 coding DNA: TGTGCCAGCAGCTACAGCAGGGGGACTGAAGCTTTCTTT. Protein: CASSYSRGTEAFF.